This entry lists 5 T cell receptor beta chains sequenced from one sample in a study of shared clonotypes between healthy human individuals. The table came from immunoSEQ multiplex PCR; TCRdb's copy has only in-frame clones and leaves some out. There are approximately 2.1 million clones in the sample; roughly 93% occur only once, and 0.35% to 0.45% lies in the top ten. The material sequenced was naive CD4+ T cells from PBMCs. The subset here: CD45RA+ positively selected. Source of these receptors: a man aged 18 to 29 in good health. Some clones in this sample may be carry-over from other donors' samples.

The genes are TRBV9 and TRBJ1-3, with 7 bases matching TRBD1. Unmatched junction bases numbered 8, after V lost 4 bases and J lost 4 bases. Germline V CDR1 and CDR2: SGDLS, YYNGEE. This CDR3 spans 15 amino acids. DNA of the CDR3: TGTGCCAGCAGCATCAAAGGGGGCGCCGGAAACACCATATATTTT. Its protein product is CASSIKGGAGNTIYF.

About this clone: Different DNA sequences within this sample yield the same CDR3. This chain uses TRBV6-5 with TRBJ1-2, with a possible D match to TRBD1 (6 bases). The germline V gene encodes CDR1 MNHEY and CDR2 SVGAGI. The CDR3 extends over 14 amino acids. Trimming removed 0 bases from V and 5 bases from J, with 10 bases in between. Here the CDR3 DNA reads TGTGCCAGCAGTTACTCAGGGGGGCGATATGGCTACACCTTC. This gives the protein CASSYSGGRYGYTF.

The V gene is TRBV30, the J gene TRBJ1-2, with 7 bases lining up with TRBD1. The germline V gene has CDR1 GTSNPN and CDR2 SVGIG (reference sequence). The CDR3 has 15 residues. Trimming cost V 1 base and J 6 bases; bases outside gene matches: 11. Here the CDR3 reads CAWSDAGQLSHGYTF. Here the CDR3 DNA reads TGTGCCTGGAGTGACGCGGGACAGCTCTCCCATGGCTACACCTTC.

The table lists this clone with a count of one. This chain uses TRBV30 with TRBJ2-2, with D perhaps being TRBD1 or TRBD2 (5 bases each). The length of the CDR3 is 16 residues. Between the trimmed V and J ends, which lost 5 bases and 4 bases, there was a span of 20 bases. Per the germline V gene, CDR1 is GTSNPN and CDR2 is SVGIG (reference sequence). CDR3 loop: CAWRVPGSGSTGELFF. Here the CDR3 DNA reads TGTGCCTGGCGGGTCCCAGGGAGTGGGAGCACCGGGGAGCTGTTTTTT.

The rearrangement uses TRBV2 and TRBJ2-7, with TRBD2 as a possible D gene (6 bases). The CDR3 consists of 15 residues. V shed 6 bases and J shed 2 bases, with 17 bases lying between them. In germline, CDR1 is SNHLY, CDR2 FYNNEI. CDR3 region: CASSLPRDSPYEQYF. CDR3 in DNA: TGTGCCAGCAGCCTTCCGCGGGACTCCCCCTACGAGCAGTACTTC.